One sample yielded the 30 T cell receptor beta chains listed below, sequenced in a study of shared clonotypes between healthy human individuals. Produced via immunoSEQ multiplex PCR; TCRdb's table is partial and in-frame only. Of hundreds of thousands of clones detected, 85% to 95% appear once; the ten largest clones hold over 0.09%. Naive CD8 isolation took CD45RO-negative cells positively selected for CCR7 and excluded terminally differentiated effector memory CD45RA+ cells. Sequences were obtained from naive CD8+ T cells sorted from blood. These receptors were collected from a woman under 40 in good health.

The chain carries TRBV4-1 and TRBJ2-1; 11 nucleotides line up with TRBD2. Unmatched junction bases numbered 12, after V lost 3 bases and J lost 5 bases. The CDR3 has 18 residues. Germline values: CDR1 MGHRA, CDR2 YSYEKL. The CDR3 DNA sequence: TGCGCCAGCAGCCACCAGGGGTTAGTGACTAGCGGGAACAATGAGCAGTTCTTC. Encoded protein: CASSHQGLVTSGNNEQFF.

This rearrangement joins TRBV5-8 to TRBJ2-7; perhaps D is TRBD1 or TRBD2 (6 bases each). V lost 1 base and J lost 4, with 12 bases in between. This CDR3 spans 14 amino acids. Germline V gene sequence: CDR1 SGHTS, CDR2 YDEGEE. In DNA, the CDR3 is TGTGCCAGCAGCTTGTCCGGGGGCGCGTACGAGCAGTACTTC. It yields the protein CASSLSGGAYEQYF.

This chain uses TRBV5-1 with TRBJ2-7, with no clear D. Trimming removed 4 bases from V and 1 base from J, with 9 bases in between. Germline V gene lookup returns CDR1 SGHRS and CDR2 YFSETQ. The CDR3 consists of 13 residues. The DNA of the CDR3 is TGCGCCAGCAGCCTCTTGAGTTCCTACGAGCAGTACTTC. It yields the protein CASSLLSSYEQYF.

V is TRBV5-4 and J is TRBJ1-1; D possibly corresponds to TRBD1 (6 bases). CDR3 length: 13 residues. Germline CDR1 reads SGHNT; CDR2 reads YYREEE (reference sequence). Between the trimmed V and J ends, which lost 4 bases and 11 bases, there was a span of 18 bases. The CDR3 sequence: CASSADTGRWAFF. Here the CDR3 DNA reads TGTGCCAGCAGCGCCGACACAGGGAGATGGGCTTTCTTT.

The rearrangement uses TRBV6-1 and TRBJ2-7; D is ambiguous. Trimming took 2 bases from V and 0 from J, leaving 5 bases between them. This CDR3 region has 13 residues. Germline CDR1 MNHNS, CDR2 SASEGT. CDR3: CASSENGSYEQYF. In DNA, the CDR3 is TGTGCCAGCAGTGAAAACGGCTCCTACGAGCAGTACTTC.

The V and J genes are TRBV27 and TRBJ2-2; TRBD2 matches at 8 bases. The CDR3 spans 14 residues. The ends lost 7 bases at V and 3 bases at J; junction bases unmatched: 4. Germline V gene sequence: CDR1 MNHEY, CDR2 SMNVEV (reference sequence). The CDR3 is CASKGLVYTGELFF. In DNA, the CDR3 is TGTGCCAGCAAGGGACTAGTTTACACCGGGGAGCTGTTTTTT.

The rearrangement uses TRBV9 and TRBJ2-1; 7 bases line up with TRBD2. V was clipped by 0 bases and J by 0 bases; unmatched bases: 9. This CDR3 is 18 amino acids long. CDR1 is SGDLS, CDR2 YYNGEE, per germline. CDR3 DNA: TGTGCCAGCAGCGTAGGTGGGCCCCGCGGGAGCTCCTACAATGAGCAGTTCTTC. This gives the protein CASSVGGPRGSSYNEQFF.

The V call is TRBV4-2, the J call TRBJ2-2; 7 bases agree with TRBD2. Trimming removed 0 bases from V and 9 bases from J; junction bases left unmatched: 7. This CDR3 is 15 amino acids long. CDR1 LGHNA and CDR2 YNFKEQ come from the germline V gene. The CDR3 reads CASSQDLGLVRELFF. The CDR3 nucleotides are TGTGCCAGCAGCCAAGACTTAGGACTAGTCCGGGAGCTGTTTTTT.

V gene TRBV5-6 combines with J gene TRBJ2-1; perhaps TRBD2 as D (6 bases). CDR3 size: 15 residues. V gave up 5 bases and J gave up 1 base, with 13 bases separating them. CDR1 SGHDT and CDR2 YYEEEE come from the germline V gene. CDR3 residues: CASSWGLGSYNEQFF. Written as DNA, the CDR3 is TGTGCCAGCAGTTGGGGACTCGGGTCCTACAATGAGCAGTTCTTC.

This clone was detected once. The V and J genes are TRBV13 and TRBJ2-7; the match to TRBD1 covers 8 bases. The CDR3 spans 16 residues. The ends lost 5 bases at V and 3 bases at J; junction bases unmatched: 12. CDR1 PRHDT and CDR2 FYEKMQ come from the germline V gene (reference sequence). The CDR3 reads CASSPSPGTGGYEQYF. The CDR3 DNA reads TGTGCCAGCAGCCCCAGCCCCGGGACAGGCGGCTACGAGCAGTACTTC.

This clone was detected only once. CDR3 nucleotide sequence: TGTGCCAGCAGCTGGAAACCCAATGATGAGCAGTTCTTC. It codes for CASSWKPNDEQFF. The chain uses TRBV28 and TRBJ2-1; D not resolved. Trimming took off 6 bases at V and 8 bases at J, with 14 bases between the two ends. The CDR3 covers 13 residues. In germline, CDR1 is MDHEN, CDR2 SYDVKM.

V and J are TRBV5-4 and TRBJ2-7; maybe TRBD1 (5 bases). V was clipped by 2 bases and J by 5 bases, with 11 bases between them. Germline V gene data show CDR1 as SGHNT and CDR2 as YYREEE (reference sequence). This CDR3 is 13 amino acids long. The chain's CDR3 is CASSFYRTDEQYF. CDR3 DNA sequence: TGTGCCAGCAGCTTTTACAGGACCGACGAGCAGTACTTC.

The genes are TRBV6-5 and TRBJ1-6; D is unclear. The CDR3 runs 14 residues. CDR1 and CDR2 (germline): MNHEY, SVGAGI. V dropped 0 bases and J dropped 7 bases, with 7 bases sitting between them. The CDR3 is CASSYSTGNSPLHF. The CDR3 coding sequence is TGTGCCAGCAGTTACTCGACTGGAAATTCACCCCTCCACTTT.

The chain joins TRBV27 to TRBJ2-6; possibly TRBD1 or TRBD2 for D (5 bases each). The CDR3 contains 14 residues. The V gene's germline CDR1 is MNHEY and CDR2 SMNVEV (reference sequence). V lost 3 bases, J lost 4 bases, and 7 bases lay in between. This chain's CDR3 is CASSLGVGANVLTF. DNA for the CDR3: TGTGCCAGCAGTTTGGGGGTCGGGGCCAACGTCCTGACTTTC.

The chain recombines TRBV16 with TRBJ2-1; no clear D gene. This CDR3 is built from 14 residues. The germline gives CDR1 KGHSY, CDR2 FQNENV. Trimming left V 4 bases short and J 6 bases short, with 13 bases between. CDR3 in amino acids: CASSPPGPPNEQFF. The CDR3 DNA sequence: TGTGCCAGCAGCCCCCCCGGGCCTCCCAATGAGCAGTTCTTC.

The V gene is TRBV29-1, the J gene TRBJ1-2; no reliable D call. The germline V and J ends were trimmed by 0 bases and 7 bases, with 21 bases remaining between them. Germline lookup yields CDR1 SQVTM and CDR2 ANQGSEA. CDR3 length: 16 amino acids. CDR3 protein: CSVEDPQVWVTSGYTF. The CDR3 region has the DNA TGCAGCGTTGAAGATCCGCAGGTTTGGGTGACTAGTGGCTACACCTTC.

The V gene is TRBV28, the J gene TRBJ1-1; 7 nucleotides agree with TRBD1. CDR1 and CDR2 from the germline V gene are MDHEN and SYDVKM. J was trimmed by 11 bases and V by 6 bases; bases with no gene match: 12. CDR3 length equals 13 residues. The CDR3 bases are TGTGCCAGCAGCCCCAGACAGGGTCTGCGGGCTTTCTTT. Its protein is CASSPRQGLRAFF. Combining the CDR3 with reference TRBV28 and TRBJ1-1 gives the whole variable domain DVKVTQSSRYLVKRTGEKVFLECVQDMDHENMFWYRQDPGLGLRLIYFSYDVKMKEKGDIPEGYSVSREKKERFSLILESASTNQTSMYLCASSPRQGLRAFFGQGTRLTVV.

This clone was recorded only once. This chain joins TRBV7-9 and TRBJ2-1; D ambiguous. Looked up from germline, CDR1 is SEHNR and CDR2 is FQNEAQ (reference sequence). The CDR3 has 15 amino acids. V was clipped by 4 bases and J by 1 base, with 11 bases between them. This CDR3 reads CASSSPTRSYNEQFF. The CDR3 coding sequence is TGTGCCAGCAGCTCCCCCACTCGATCCTACAATGAGCAGTTCTTC.

The rearrangement uses TRBV6-5 and TRBJ2-3, with D uncertain. V lost 8 bases to trimming and J lost 4 bases, with 16 bases between them. Germline-derived CDR1 and CDR2 are MNHEY and SVGAGI. This CDR3 has 14 residues. The CDR3 spells CASRPSVNPDTQYF. The DNA of the CDR3 is TGTGCCAGCCGCCCTTCGGTCAACCCAGATACGCAGTATTTT.

This sequence joins TRBV5-1 and TRBJ2-6; 7 bases agree with TRBD1. This CDR3 spans 18 amino acids. Germline trimming cut 2 bases from V and 0 bases from J; bases unmatched to any gene: 8. Per the germline V gene, CDR1 is SGHRS and CDR2 is YFSETQ. CDR3 residues: CASSFRGQQLSGANVLTF. The CDR3 DNA reads TGCGCCAGCAGCTTCAGGGGACAGCAACTCTCTGGGGCCAACGTCCTGACTTTC.

This clone was observed a single time. The CDR3 DNA reads as TGCGCCAGCAGAGACGGTTCCGGGGAGCTGTTTTTT. Protein sequence: CASRDGSGELFF. V is TRBV10-1 and J is TRBJ2-2, with unresolved D. Germline assignment: CDR1 WNHNN and CDR2 SYGVQD (reference sequence). Trimming took 6 bases from V and 6 from J, leaving 8 bases between them. This CDR3 contains 12 residues.

The J gene is TRBJ1-5, the V gene TRBV4-2, with 7 bases aligning to TRBD1. CDR3 length equals 16 residues. With 1 base clipped from V and 4 bases from J, the junction kept 7 bases outside the gene matches. Germline assignment: CDR1 LGHNA and CDR2 YNFKEQ. The CDR3 DNA reads TGTGCCAGCAGCCAAGCGGAGGGGGCAGAGAATCAGCCCCAGCATTTT. Protein sequence: CASSQAEGAENQPQHF.

The chain joins TRBV4-1 to TRBJ2-7; tentatively, D is TRBD1 (6 bases). The CDR3 sequence is 13 residues long. The V gene lost 4 bases and the J gene lost 1 base, with 8 bases spanning the gap. Germline assignment: CDR1 MGHRA and CDR2 YSYEKL. The CDR3 sequence is CASSPGQSYEQYF. DNA for the CDR3: TGCGCCAGCAGCCCCGGACAGTCCTACGAGCAGTACTTC.

The J gene is TRBJ1-1, the V gene TRBV7-6; D unclear. Germline CDR1 SGHVS, CDR2 FNYEAQ. Deletions cut 5 bases from V and 11 bases from J, with 15 bases between. CDR3 length equals 12 residues. The CDR3 region has the DNA TGTGCCAGCAGCCGCGGGGATCCGGTGGCTTTCTTT. It translates to CASSRGDPVAFF.

The chain links TRBV5-8 to TRBJ2-2; D may be TRBD2 (5 bases). This CDR3 spans 13 amino acids. Trimming took off 0 bases at V and 7 bases at J, with 7 bases between the two ends. The germline CDR1 and CDR2 sequences are SGHTS and YDEGEE. The chain's CDR3 is CASSLAGYGELFF. The CDR3 coding sequence is TGTGCCAGCAGCTTGGCGGGATACGGGGAGCTGTTTTTT.

The chain links TRBV10-2 to TRBJ1-1; D unresolved. This CDR3 spans 12 amino acids. V lost 0 bases, J lost 11 bases, and 10 bases lay in between. Germline values: CDR1 WSHSY, CDR2 SAAADI. In nucleotides, the CDR3 is TGCGCCAGCAGTGAGTCCCCAGTAGAGGCTTTCTTT. Translated, it gives CASSESPVEAFF.

This chain links TRBV5-4 with TRBJ1-4, with D perhaps matching TRBD1 (5 bases). Trimming stripped 2 bases from V and 5 bases from J, with 13 bases between. This CDR3 is built from 15 residues. Germline CDR1 SGHNT, CDR2 YYREEE (reference sequence). The DNA of the CDR3 is TGTGCCAGCAGCTTAGTAGGGGCAGGGAATGAAAAACTGTTTTTT. This translates into CASSLVGAGNEKLFF.

This chain uses TRBV27 with TRBJ2-7; D call uncertain. Germline values: CDR1 MNHEY, CDR2 SMNVEV (reference sequence). V was cut by 2 bases and J by 3 bases, with 8 bases left in between. This CDR3 is built from 13 residues. CDR3 region: CASSLEMGYEQYF. The CDR3 nucleotides read TGTGCCAGCAGTTTAGAGATGGGCTACGAGCAGTACTTC.

With respect to this clone: Additional DNA sequences in this sample encode the identical CDR3. The CDR3 protein is CASSLGPLGEQYF. Written as DNA, the CDR3 is TGTGCCAGCAGCTTAGGTCCTCTCGGCGAGCAGTACTTC. The rearrangement uses TRBV11-2 and TRBJ2-7; unclear D gene. Germline V CDR1 and CDR2: SGHAT, FQNNGV. The CDR3 has 13 amino acids. V was pared by 1 base and J by 6 bases, with 10 bases between.

The chain uses TRBV19 and TRBJ2-7, with 9 bases lining up with TRBD2. CDR3 length equals 14 residues. V trimming: 5 bases; J trimming: 5 bases; junction bases outside the gene matches: 7. Germline CDR1 LNHDA, CDR2 SQIVND (reference sequence). The CDR3 reads CASSGWLAGNEQYF. The CDR3 nucleotides are TGTGCCAGTAGTGGATGGCTAGCGGGAAACGAGCAGTACTTC.